A selection of T cell receptor beta chains follows, all from one sample in a study of shared clonotypes between healthy human individuals. TCRdb's table, derived via immunoSEQ multiplex PCR, lists solely in-frame clones and lacks some. The sample holds about 1.1 million clones; roughly 77% are singletons and the top ten take about 0.89%. Source material: memory CD4+ T cells from PBMCs. All receptors come from a man between 18 and 35 years old in good health. Some clones in this sample may be carry-over from other donors' samples. CDR3s include the opening cysteine and the closing phenylalanine or tryptophan. D genes are given only for firm matches. Only some rows state a clone size, as once, few, many or a class for expanded clones.

J,V,D,size,DNA,CDR3
TRBJ2-2,TRBV30,TRBD2,-,TGTGCCGCAAACTGGGGGGGTTACAACACCGGGGAGCTGTTTTTT,CAANWGGYNTGELFF
TRBJ1-1,TRBV6-4,TRBD1,-,TGTGCCAGCAGGCGGACAGGGAGTTACACTGAAGCTTTCTTT,CASRRTGSYTEAFF
TRBJ2-7,TRBV10-3,-,-,TGCGCCATCAGCGAACCTGGGGGCGAGCAGTACTTC,CAISEPGGEQYF
TRBJ1-2,TRBV27,-,-,TGTGCCAGCAAGGTACCGGGGGTTCGCGGCTACACCTTC,CASKVPGVRGYTF
TRBJ2-2,TRBV27,TRBD1,-,TGTGCCAGCAGTTTAGGACCGGGACAGGGCTTCACCGGGGAGCTGTTTTTT,CASSLGPGQGFTGELFF
TRBJ1-2,TRBV28,-,-,TGTGCCAGCAGTTCTTCCGTGAGGGGCTACACCTTC,CASSSSVRGYTF
TRBJ1-1,TRBV6-6,-,-,TGTGCCAGCAGTTACACAACCGGGACGGGGAACACTGAAGCTTTCTTT,CASSYTTGTGNTEAFF
TRBJ2-4,TRBV4-2,-,-,TGTGCCAGCAGCCTATCGACCCTAGCCAAAAACATTCAGTACTTC,CASSLSTLAKNIQYF
TRBJ1-1,TRBV2,-,once,TGTGCCAGCAGTGGGGGCCCAGCGGTCGGCACTGAAGCTTTCTTT,CASSGGPAVGTEAFF
TRBJ2-7,TRBV7-8,-,-,TGTGCCAGCAGCTTAAATCGGGACACGGCCGAGCAGTACTTC,CASSLNRDTAEQYF
TRBJ1-2,TRBV28,-,-,TGTGCCAGCAGTGGAATTGGCTACACCTTC,CASSGIGYTF
TRBJ2-7,TRBV6-6,TRBD2,few,TGTGCCAGCAGTTCCGAGACTAGCGGGAGATTATACGAGCAGTACTTC,CASSSETSGRLYEQYF